This TCR beta chain is drawn from a study of shared clonotypes between healthy human individuals. Overall study: Two women and a few men aged 18 to 49 served as donors. Each donor had three CD4 naive, three CD4 memory, two CD8 naive and one CD8 memory plate. Study findings and constraints: Sampling was confined to blood; repertoires within tissues likely differ.

To note about this clone: Its specificity is not known.

CDR1 is MDHEN, CDR2 SYDVKM, per germline. V was cut by 11 bases and J by 6 bases, with 16 bases left in between. This CDR3 is 12 amino acids long. It was CD45RO-negative cells, positively selected for CCR7, that made up naive CD8 cells, with terminally differentiated effector memory CD45RA+ cells excluded. Per the study methods: Filtering differed since immunoSEQ provided only junctions, with no quality scores. The repertoire was sequenced with immunoSEQ multiplex PCR; TCRdb's copy has only in-frame clones and lacks some. D and trimming were read from the DNA, whereas the V and J calls and clone size are those reported in that table. The profile shows hundreds of thousands of clones, roughly 96% of them singletons.

J is TRBJ2-5 and V is TRBV28; TRBD1 might be the D (6 bases). The specimen sequenced was naive CD8+ T cells sorted from blood. The TCR originated in a woman in her thirties in good health. The CDR3 loop is CAVQQGPKTQYF. Here the CDR3 DNA reads TGTGCCGTACAGCAGGGGCCAAAGACCCAGTACTTC.